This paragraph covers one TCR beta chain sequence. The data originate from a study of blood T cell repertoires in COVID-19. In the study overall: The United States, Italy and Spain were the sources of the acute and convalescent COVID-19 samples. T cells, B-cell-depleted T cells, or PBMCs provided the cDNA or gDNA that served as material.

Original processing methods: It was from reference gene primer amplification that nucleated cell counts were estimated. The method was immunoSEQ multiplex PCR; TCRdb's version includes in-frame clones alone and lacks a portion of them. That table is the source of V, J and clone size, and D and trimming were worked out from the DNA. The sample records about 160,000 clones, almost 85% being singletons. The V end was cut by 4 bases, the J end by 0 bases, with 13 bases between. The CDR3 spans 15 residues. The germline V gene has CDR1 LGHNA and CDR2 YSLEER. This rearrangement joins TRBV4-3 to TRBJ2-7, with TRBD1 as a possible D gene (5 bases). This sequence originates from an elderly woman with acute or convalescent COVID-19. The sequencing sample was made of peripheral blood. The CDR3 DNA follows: TGCGCCAGCAGCCGGAGTCTGGGGCCCTCCTACGAGCAGTACTTC. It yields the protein CASSRSLGPSYEQYF.